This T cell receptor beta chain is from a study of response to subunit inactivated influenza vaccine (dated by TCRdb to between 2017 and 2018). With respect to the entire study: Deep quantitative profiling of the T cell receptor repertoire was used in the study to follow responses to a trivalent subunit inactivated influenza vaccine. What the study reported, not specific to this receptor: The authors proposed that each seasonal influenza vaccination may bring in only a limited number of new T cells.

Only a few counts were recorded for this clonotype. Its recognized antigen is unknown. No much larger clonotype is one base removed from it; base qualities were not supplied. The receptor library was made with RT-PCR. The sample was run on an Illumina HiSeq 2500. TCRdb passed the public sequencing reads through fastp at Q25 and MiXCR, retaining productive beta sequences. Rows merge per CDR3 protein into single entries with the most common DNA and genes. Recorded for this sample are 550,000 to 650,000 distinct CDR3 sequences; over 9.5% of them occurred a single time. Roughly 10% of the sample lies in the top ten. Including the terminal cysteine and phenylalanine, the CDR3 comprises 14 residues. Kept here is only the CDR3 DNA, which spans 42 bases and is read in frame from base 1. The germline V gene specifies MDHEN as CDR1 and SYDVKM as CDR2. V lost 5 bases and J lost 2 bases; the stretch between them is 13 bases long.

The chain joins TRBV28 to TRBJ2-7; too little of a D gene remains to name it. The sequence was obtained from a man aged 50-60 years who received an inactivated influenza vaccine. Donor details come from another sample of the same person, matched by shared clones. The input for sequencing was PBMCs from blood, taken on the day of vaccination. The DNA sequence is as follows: TGTGCCAGCAGTCCATATATCCACCCCTACGAGCAGTACTTC. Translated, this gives CASSPYIHPYEQYF. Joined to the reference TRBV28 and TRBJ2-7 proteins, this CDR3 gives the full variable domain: DVKVTQSSRYLVKRTGEKVFLECVQDMDHENMFWYRQDPGLGLRLIYFSYDVKMKEKGDIPEGYSVSREKKERFSLILESASTNQTSMYLCASSPYIHPYEQYFGPGTRLTVT.